These 7 T cell receptor beta chains share one sample of origin, sequenced in a study of shared clonotypes between healthy human individuals. Profiled with immunoSEQ multiplex PCR; TCRdb holds only in-frame clones, not every one. Here the sample spans roughly 810,000 clones, about 96% being singletons. Only CD45RO-negative cells positively selected for CCR7 counted as naive CD8 cells, so terminally differentiated effector memory CD45RA+ cells were excluded. Specimen: naive CD8+ T cells sorted from blood. These receptors were taken from a man under 40 in good health.

The chain recombines TRBV9 with TRBJ2-1; 8 bases agree with TRBD2. V lost 4 bases, J lost 6 bases, and 9 bases stayed unmatched. Germline values: CDR1 SGDLS, CDR2 YYNGEE. The CDR3 has 15 residues. The CDR3 nucleotides read TGTGCCAGCAGCTACGGGACTAGTTATAGCAATGAGCAGTTCTTC. This codes for CASSYGTSYSNEQFF.

The V gene is TRBV6-6, the J gene TRBJ2-7; D remains unclear. Germline V CDR1 and CDR2: MNHNY, SVGAGI (reference sequence). Trimming left V 4 bases short and J 0 bases short, with 10 bases between. CDR3 length: 14 residues. The CDR3 DNA sequence: TGTGCCAGCAGTTCGTATCCCGGCTCCTACGAGCAGTACTTC. Translating it yields CASSSYPGSYEQYF.

This clone was observed a single time. The J gene is TRBJ1-5, the V gene TRBV19; tentatively, D is TRBD1 (5 bases). CDR1 is LNHDA, CDR2 SQIVND, per germline (reference sequence). This CDR3 is 11 amino acids long. V lost 10 bases, J lost 9 bases, and 13 bases lay in between. CDR3 in DNA: TGTGCCACCTCCGGGGGAACGCCCCAGCATTTT. This translates into CATSGGTPQHF.

The chain carries TRBV29-1 and TRBJ1-2; D possibly corresponds to TRBD1 (5 bases). Per germline, CDR1 SQVTM and CDR2 ANQGSEA. The CDR3 totals 14 residues. With 1 base removed from V and 8 bases from J, the gap between germline ends came to 17 bases. CDR3 sequence: CSVEVGPAKGGYTF. Here the CDR3 DNA reads TGCAGCGTTGAAGTTGGGCCTGCTAAGGGGGGCTACACCTTC.

The V gene is TRBV6-1, the J gene TRBJ2-7, with D unresolved. Germline V CDR1 and CDR2: MNHNS, SASEGT. Trimming pared 3 bases from V and 0 bases from J, leaving 6 bases between. The CDR3 has 13 amino acids. In nucleotides, the CDR3 is TGTGCCAGCAGTGACACAGCCTCCTACGAGCAGTACTTC. It yields the protein CASSDTASYEQYF.

The count of this clone is one. In DNA form, the CDR3 reads TGTGCCAGCAGCTTTAGGAGGGGCGGTGAGCAGTTCTTC. Its protein is CASSFRRGGEQFF. The chain joins TRBV11-1 to TRBJ2-1; TRBD2 is a possible D gene (6 bases). Between the trimmed V and J ends, which lost 3 bases and 9 bases, there was a span of 12 bases. CDR1 is SGHAT and CDR2 is FQDESV in the germline V gene (reference sequence). The CDR3 runs to 13 residues.

This chain links TRBV6-5 with TRBJ1-5; D not certain. Trimming shortened V by 2 bases and J by 6 bases, and 17 bases separated the two germline ends. This CDR3 region has 16 residues. Germline V gene lookup returns CDR1 MNHEY and CDR2 SVGAGI. The CDR3 spells CASSYPRGGRAQPQHF. The CDR3 nucleotides are TGTGCCAGCAGTTACCCCCGGGGAGGACGGGCTCAGCCCCAGCATTTT.